This is a list of T cell receptor beta chains from one sample in a study of OX40 agonist ivuxolimab in advanced cancers. Assay used: immunoSEQ multiplex PCR; TCRdb lists only in-frame clones, some missing. This table has roughly 75,000 clones, more than 85% appearing once. Material: CD4+ or CD8+ T cells sorted from blood, obtained in a trial of the OX40 agonist ivuxolimab. These receptors were taken from an adult with an advanced solid tumor such as melanoma, head and neck, liver or kidney cancer. Each CDR3 is given with its conserved first and last residue. D genes are given only for firm matches. For some rows the clone size is stated as once, few or many, or as a class when expanded; others skip it.

TRBJ1-2 TRBV10-3 - - TGTGCCATCAGTGAAGGTCAGGGAGACGGCTACACCTTC CAISEGQGDGYTF
TRBJ2-1 TRBV25-1 TRBD2 - TGTGCCAGCAGTGATCCCGGTCTAGCGGGAGGGAATGAGCAGTTCTTC CASSDPGLAGGNEQFF
TRBJ2-1 TRBV18 TRBD2 - TGTGCCAGCTCTACTAGCGGGAGAGGTTACAATGAGCAGTTCTTC CASSTSGRGYNEQFF
TRBJ1-1 TRBV7-2 - - TGTGCCAGCAGCTCGGCCGGGAGGCCGACTGAAGCTTTCTTT CASSSAGRPTEAFF
TRBJ2-7 TRBV19 TRBD1 - TGTGCCAGTAGTAGACTCCCGGGACAGGGTTTCGAGCAGTACTTC CASSRLPGQGFEQYF
TRBJ1-3 TRBV9 TRBD1 - TGTGCCAGCAGCTCCACAGGGGGAGGAAACACCATATATTTT CASSSTGGGNTIYF
TRBJ2-2 TRBV11-3 - - TGTGCCAGCAGCTTCTTGACCGGGACATTTGCCGGGGAGCTGTTTTTT CASSFLTGTFAGELFF
TRBJ1-1 TRBV29-1 - - TGCAGCGGCAAGGGGGACATGAACACTGAAGCTTTCTTT CSGKGDMNTEAFF
TRBJ1-3 TRBV18 - - TGTGCCAGCTCACCAAGCAGGGACTCTGGAAACACCATATATTTT CASSPSRDSGNTIYF
TRBJ1-1 TRBV9 - - TGTGCCAGCAGCGTAGAGTCCAGCAGGGGTCAAAGGAGGAGGACTGAAGCTTTCTTT CASSVESSRGQRRRTEAFF
TRBJ2-5 TRBV2 TRBD2 - TGTGCCAGCGCACGGGAGGGCCGGGAGACCCAGTACTTC CASAREGRETQYF
TRBJ1-5 TRBV4-2 - - TGTGCCAGCAGCCAGGCCCCCCAGGGCAATCAGCCCCAGCATTTT CASSQAPQGNQPQHF
TRBJ2-3 TRBV6-5 - - TGTGCCAGCAGTTACTCGGGTACGCAGTATTTT CASSYSGTQYF
TRBJ2-2 TRBV2 - - TGTGCCAGCAGTTGGGACCTCCCTGGAAACACCGGGGAGCTGTTTTTT CASSWDLPGNTGELFF
TRBJ2-3 TRBV7-2 TRBD2 once TGTGCCAGCAGCTTAGGCGGGAGGAGCACAGATACGCAGTATTTT CASSLGGRSTDTQYF
TRBJ2-1 TRBV7-2 - - TGTGCCAGCAGCCTGACCGCCTACAATGAGCAGTTCTTC CASSLTAYNEQFF
TRBJ2-2 TRBV5-5 TRBD1 - TGTGCCAGCAGCTTGACGGGACAGCCTGACACCGGGGAGCTGTTTTTT CASSLTGQPDTGELFF
TRBJ1-3 TRBV28 TRBD1 - TGTGCCAGCAGTTCGGGACAGGGGGCCTCTGGAAACACCATATATTTT CASSSGQGASGNTIYF
TRBJ2-2 TRBV6-1 TRBD2 - TGTGCCAGCAATGGACTAGCTGCGAACACCGGGGAGCTGTTTTTT CASNGLAANTGELFF
TRBJ2-7 TRBV7-8 TRBD2 - TGTGCCAGCAGCTTAGAACGGGGGCTAGCGGGTCACGAGCAGTACTTC CASSLERGLAGHEQYF
TRBJ1-5 TRBV28 - few TGTGCCAGCACCAGCCAGAGCTATAGCAATCAGCCCCAGCATTTT CASTSQSYSNQPQHF
TRBJ2-1 TRBV4-3 - - TGCGCCAGCAGCCCACAGGCCAGGGGATACAATGAGCAGTTCTTC CASSPQARGYNEQFF
TRBJ2-2 TRBV29-1 TRBD2 - TGCAGCGTTGATCGGGGGGGTTGGTACGCCGGGGAGCTGTTTTTT CSVDRGGWYAGELFF
TRBJ2-5 TRBV7-2 TRBD2 - TGTGCCAGCAGTTCGTCTAGCGGGTCCCAAGAGACCCAGTACTTC CASSSSSGSQETQYF
TRBJ2-1 TRBV14 TRBD1 - TGTGCCAGCAGCCAAGCTTGGACAGGGGGGGACAATGAGCAGTTCTTC CASSQAWTGGDNEQFF
TRBJ1-1 TRBV7-2 - once TGTGCCAGCAGCCAAGGGGCGAACACTGAAGCTTTCTTT CASSQGANTEAFF
TRBJ2-1 TRBV5-1 - - TGCGCCAGCAGCCCAGCGGGCGTCTACAATGAGCAGTTCTTC CASSPAGVYNEQFF
TRBJ1-1 TRBV28 - - TGTGCCAGCAGGCCTGTCTTTATTTCCGCTGGAGCTTTCTTT CASRPVFISAGAFF
TRBJ2-7 TRBV5-1 - - TGCGCCAGCAGATACGGACTGAACTACGAGCAGTACTTC CASRYGLNYEQYF
TRBJ2-5 TRBV5-1 - - TGCGCCAGCAGCCCGCAGACAGGTCAAGAGACCCAGTACTTC CASSPQTGQETQYF
TRBJ1-5 TRBV5-4 - - TGTGCCAGCAGCAAAGGGGGGGACAATCAGCCCCAGCATTTT CASSKGGDNQPQHF
TRBJ2-1 TRBV4-1 TRBD2 - TGCGCCAGCAGCCCAAGCGGGGGGAACAATGAGCAGTTCTTC CASSPSGGNNEQFF
TRBJ2-7 TRBV5-4 - - TGTGCCAGCAGCGAGGCCGGGATTGCCTACGAGCAGTACTTC CASSEAGIAYEQYF
TRBJ1-1 TRBV10-3 TRBD1 once TGTGCCATCAGGACACAGGGGCGGGACACTGAAGCTTTCTTT CAIRTQGRDTEAFF
TRBJ2-1 TRBV7-9 - - TGTGCCAGCAGCCCCAACGACAGGTACTCCTACAATGAGCAGTTCTTC CASSPNDRYSYNEQFF
TRBJ2-1 TRBV5-6 - - TGTGCCAGCAGCAGCACGACGTCCTTGGGCAATGAGCAGTTCTTC CASSSTTSLGNEQFF
TRBJ2-5 TRBV7-2 - few TGTGCCAGCAGCCCCTCTGGGCAGACCCAGTACTTC CASSPSGQTQYF
TRBJ2-1 TRBV11-2 - few TGTGCCAGCAGCCCACTTGGGGGCGGAGGCTCCTACAATGAGCAGTTCTTC CASSPLGGGGSYNEQFF
TRBJ2-5 TRBV21-1 - - TGTGCCAGCAGCACCGGACAGGATCCAGAGACCCAGTACTTC CASSTGQDPETQYF
TRBJ1-2 TRBV5-4 TRBD1 - TGTGCCAGCAGCCCCGCCCTAGGACAGGGCTATGGCCACACCTTC CASSPALGQGYGHTF
TRBJ2-5 TRBV6-5 TRBD1 few TGTGCCAGCAGTTACACGGGACAGGGGTTCCAAGAGACCCAGTACTTC CASSYTGQGFQETQYF
TRBJ2-7 TRBV7-2 TRBD2 - TGTGCCAGCAGCCCTATAGCGGGAGAGTCCTACGAGCAGTACTTC CASSPIAGESYEQYF
TRBJ1-3 TRBV30 - - TGTGCCTGGAGGAGTTATTATGGACCCGGAAACACCATATATTTT CAWRSYYGPGNTIYF
TRBJ1-4 TRBV28 - once TGTGCCAGCAGTCCTCTAAATCCACCAATCCGGGAAAAACTGTTTTTT CASSPLNPPIREKLFF
TRBJ1-1 TRBV9 - - TGTGCCAGCAGCCCACAGGACAGACTCACTGAAGCTTTCTTT CASSPQDRLTEAFF
TRBJ2-3 TRBV7-7 TRBD2 - TGTGCCAGCAGCTTAGCGGGGGGGTCGGATACGCAGTATTTT CASSLAGGSDTQYF
TRBJ1-5 TRBV28 TRBD1 - TGTGCCAGCAGTCCAATTCCCTGGGGCACAGGGGTCTATAGCAATCAGCCCCAGCATTTT CASSPIPWGTGVYSNQPQHF
TRBJ2-3 TRBV28 - - TGTGCCAGCAGTCAGGGGACCCTCACAGATACGCAGTATTTT CASSQGTLTDTQYF
TRBJ2-6 TRBV4-1 - - TGCGCCAGCAGCCAAGATCGGCGGTCTAGTGGGGCCAACGTCCTGACTTTC CASSQDRRSSGANVLTF
TRBJ2-1 TRBV7-9 TRBD2 - TGTGCCAGCAGCTTAAGACTAGCGGGACATGAGCAGTTCTTC CASSLRLAGHEQFF
TRBJ2-5 TRBV11-3 - - TGTGCCAGCAGCTTTACAGGTTCACAGGAGACCCAGTACTTC CASSFTGSQETQYF
TRBJ2-2 TRBV7-8 - once TGTGCCAGCAGCGCCAGACAAACGAACACCGGGGAGCTGTTTTTT CASSARQTNTGELFF
TRBJ2-1 TRBV5-1 TRBD2 - TGCGCCAGCACCCCACTAGCGGCAGCCAATGAGCAGTTCTTC CASTPLAAANEQFF
TRBJ1-2 TRBV5-1 - - TGCGCCAGCAGCTTGGTCTTGGGACGGGGCTACACCTTC CASSLVLGRGYTF
TRBJ2-1 TRBV6-1 TRBD1 - TGTGCCAGCAGCTCGGGACAGTCCTACAATGAGCAGTTCTTC CASSSGQSYNEQFF